This TCR beta chain was sequenced in a study of STAT5B mutations in CD4+ large granular lymphocyte leukemia. This clone has more than one count but fewer than ten. Antigen specificity is unknown. The CDR3 covers 14 residues. V gave up 0 bases and J gave up 5 bases, with 10 bases separating them. CDR1 is LGHNA and CDR2 is YNFKEQ in the germline V gene. Sequencing was at survey level. This table comes from immunoSEQ multiplex PCR, and its TCRdb copy is limited to in-frame clones, with some not included. The repertoire holds approximately 49,000 clones, with just over 70% as singletons. Controls came from buffy coats of healthy blood donors. Findings of the study overall: The CD4+ versus CD8+ T-LGLL clonality difference may reflect limited sample size. TRBV06-family usage was enriched in top patient clones (8/27) versus controls (2/35).

This TCR came from a human donor in good health. This chain joins TRBV4-2 and TRBJ1-2; tentative D call: TRBD1 (5 bases). Sequencing used CD4+ T cells from blood buffy coats. CDR3 protein: CASSQDRGGYGYTF. CDR3 DNA: TGTGCCAGCAGCCAAGACCGGGGGGGGTATGGCTACACCTTC.